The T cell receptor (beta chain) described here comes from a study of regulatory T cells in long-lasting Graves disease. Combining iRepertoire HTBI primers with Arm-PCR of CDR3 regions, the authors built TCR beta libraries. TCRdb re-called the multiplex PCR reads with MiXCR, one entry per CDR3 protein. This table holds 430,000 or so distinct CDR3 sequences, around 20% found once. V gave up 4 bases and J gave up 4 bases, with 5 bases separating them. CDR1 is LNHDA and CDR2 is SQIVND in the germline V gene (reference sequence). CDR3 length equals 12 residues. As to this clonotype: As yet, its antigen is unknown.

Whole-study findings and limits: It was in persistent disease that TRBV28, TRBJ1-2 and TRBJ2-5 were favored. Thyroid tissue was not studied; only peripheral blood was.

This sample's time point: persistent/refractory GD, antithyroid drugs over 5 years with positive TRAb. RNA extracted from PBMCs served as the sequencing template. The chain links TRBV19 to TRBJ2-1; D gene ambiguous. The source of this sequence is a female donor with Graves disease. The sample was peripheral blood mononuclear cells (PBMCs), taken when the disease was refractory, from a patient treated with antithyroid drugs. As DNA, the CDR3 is TGTGCCAGTAGTAACACATACAATGAGCAGTTCTTC. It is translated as CASSNTYNEQFF.